This T cell receptor beta chain is from a study of response to subunit inactivated influenza vaccine. Broader study findings: It was suggested by the authors that few new T cells are recruited by each seasonal influenza vaccination.

TCRdb used MiXCR to reprocess the RT-PCR reads, holding one entry per CDR3 protein. This table holds about 800,000 distinct CDR3 sequences, over 20% found once. This clonotype came up many times. The antigen is unknown. In germline, CDR1 is SQVTM, CDR2 ANQGSEA. With 7 bases removed from V and 6 bases from J, the gap between germline ends came to 13 bases. The CDR3 is 13 residues long. The sample consisted of PBMCs from blood, taken roughly 5 days after vaccination. This chain connects TRBV29-1 to TRBJ2-6; D is ambiguous. The TCR comes from a middle-aged man who received an inactivated influenza vaccine. CDR3 protein: CSAFLSTANVLTF. The CDR3 nucleotides are TGCAGCGCTTTTCTCAGCACGGCCAACGTCCTGACTTTC.